A single T cell receptor (beta chain) is shown here with its context. Antigen specificity is unknown. These data are taken from a study of shared clonotypes between healthy human individuals. Study-level findings and limits: Sorted-subset sequencing, rarefaction showed, was incomplete despite large depth.

Data came from immunoSEQ multiplex PCR; TCRdb stores just in-frame clones and leaves some out. Counted here are roughly 1,000,000 clones, 70% to 80% occurring once; the ten biggest clones make up approximately 0.5%. The sequence was collected from a young man in good health. Some clones in this sample may be carry-over from other donors' samples. Source material: memory CD4+ T cells from PBMCs. Noted subset: CD45RA-negative fraction.

The CDR3 is CASSLVPGSGYEQYF. CDR3 nucleotides: TGTGCCAGCAGCTTGGTGCCAGGGAGTGGGTACGAGCAGTACTTC. V gene TRBV5-6 combines with J gene TRBJ2-7, with D tentatively TRBD1 or TRBD2 (5 bases each). Trimming took off 0 bases at V and 4 bases at J, with 14 bases between the two ends. Looked up from germline, CDR1 is SGHDT and CDR2 is YYEEEE. This CDR3 is built from 15 residues.